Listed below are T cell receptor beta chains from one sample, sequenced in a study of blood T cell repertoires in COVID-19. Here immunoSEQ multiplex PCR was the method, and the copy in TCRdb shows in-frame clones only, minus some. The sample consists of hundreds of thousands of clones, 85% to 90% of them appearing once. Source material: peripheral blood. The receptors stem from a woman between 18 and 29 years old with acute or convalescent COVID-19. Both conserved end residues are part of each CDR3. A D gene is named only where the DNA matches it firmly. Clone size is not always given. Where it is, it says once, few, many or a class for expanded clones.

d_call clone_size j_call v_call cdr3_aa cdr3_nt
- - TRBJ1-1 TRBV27 CASSFQGGVNTEAFF TGTGCCAGCAGTTTCCAAGGGGGGGTGAACACTGAAGCTTTCTTT
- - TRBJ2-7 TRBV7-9 CASSLRGGQVYEQYF TGTGCCAGCAGCTTAAGGGGGGGACAGGTTTACGAGCAGTACTTC
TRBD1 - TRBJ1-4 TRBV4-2 CASSQDGQGPEKLFF TGTGCCAGCAGCCAAGATGGACAGGGCCCAGAAAAACTGTTTTTT
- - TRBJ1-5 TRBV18 CASSRPWGVYNQPQHF TGTGCCAGCTCACGTCCTTGGGGGGTTTACAATCAGCCCCAGCATTTT
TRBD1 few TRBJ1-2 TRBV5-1 CASSLEGPGGAYGYTF TGCGCCAGCAGCTTGGAGGGGCCAGGGGGTGCCTATGGCTACACCTTC
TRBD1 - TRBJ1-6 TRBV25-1 CAARSRDSYNSPLHF TGTGCCGCGAGATCCAGGGACAGCTATAATTCACCCCTCCACTTT
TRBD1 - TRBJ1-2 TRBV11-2 CASSFPTGSSVNYGYTF TGTGCCAGCAGCTTCCCGACAGGGTCTTCTGTGAACTATGGCTACACCTTC
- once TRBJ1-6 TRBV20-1 CSASPTGRGNNSPLHF TGCAGTGCTAGTCCCACGGGCAGGGGAAATAATTCACCCCTCCACTTT
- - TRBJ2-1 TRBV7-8 CASSFGPLYQQFF TGTGCCAGCAGCTTTGGGCCCTTATACCAGCAGTTCTTC
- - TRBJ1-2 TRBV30 CAWSVPGANYGYTF TGTGCCTGGAGTGTACCGGGTGCTAACTATGGCTACACCTTC
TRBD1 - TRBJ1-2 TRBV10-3 CAIRIDRGYYGYTF TGTGCCATCAGGATCGACAGGGGATACTATGGCTACACCTTC
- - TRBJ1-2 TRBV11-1 CASSGTPNYGYTF TGTGCCAGCAGTGGGACACCAAACTATGGCTACACCTTC
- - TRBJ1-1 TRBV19 CASSDSEAFF TGTGCCAGTAGTGACAGTGAAGCTTTCTTT
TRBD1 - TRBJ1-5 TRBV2 CASNPTGGGNQPQHF TGTGCCAGCAACCCCACAGGGGGGGGGAATCAGCCCCAGCATTTT
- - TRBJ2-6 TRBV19 CASSIRENVLTF TGTGCCAGTAGTATAAGGGAGAACGTCCTGACTTTC
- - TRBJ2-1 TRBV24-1 CATSDIQGSYNEQFF TGTGCCACCAGTGATATTCAGGGTTCCTACAATGAGCAGTTCTTC
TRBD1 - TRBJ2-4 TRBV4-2 CASSTRPGGGVQYF TGTGCCAGCAGCACGCGCCCAGGGGGCGGCGTTCAGTACTTC
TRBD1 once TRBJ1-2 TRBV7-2 CASSVETGAHLTF TGTGCCAGCAGCGTGGAGACAGGGGCCCATCTCACCTTC
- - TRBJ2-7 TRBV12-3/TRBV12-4 CASSWFPGDEQYF TGTGCCAGCAGTTGGTTCCCGGGTGACGAGCAGTACTTC
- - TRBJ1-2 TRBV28 CASSFAGGEYGYTF TGTGCCAGCAGTTTTGCGGGGGGGGAGTATGGCTACACCTTC
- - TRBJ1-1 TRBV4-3 CASSLLRQGTEAFF TGCGCCAGCAGCCTCTTAAGGCAGGGGACTGAAGCTTTCTTT
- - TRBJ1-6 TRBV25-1 CASTPDRPGMLTPLHF TGTGCCAGCACCCCTGATCGTCCCGGGATGTTGACACCCCTCCACTTT
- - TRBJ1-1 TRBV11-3 CASSLQGKGEAFF TGTGCCAGCAGCTTACAGGGGAAGGGTGAAGCTTTCTTT
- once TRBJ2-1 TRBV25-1 CASSALAGEQFF TGTGCCAGCAGTGCTCTGGCCGGGGAGCAGTTCTTC
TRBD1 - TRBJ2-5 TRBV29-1 CSVEARFTGGLTQYF TGCAGCGTTGAAGCTAGATTCACAGGGGGTTTGACCCAGTACTTC
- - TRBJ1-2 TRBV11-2 CASSLVGGAGTNYGYTF TGTGCCAGCAGCTTAGTCGGGGGGGCAGGGACTAACTATGGCTACACCTTC